The clone carrying this TCR beta chain was recorded at least ten times. The sample comes from a study of quantifying T cell responses using KT2 cells. About the study: TCR alpha and beta constant-region primers primed reverse transcription of RNA.

Each cDNA got a UMI-containing oligo ligated at its 3' end. An equimolar mix of RC1.1 and RC1.2 primed the beta chain across TRBC1 and TRBC2. Each CDR3 protein gets one entry after TCRdb re-called the UMI-ligation and nested PCR reads with MiXCR. The sample carries around 56,000 distinct CDR3 sequences, around an eighth recorded once. The source is a human donor. Sequenced sample: PBMCs spiked with cells of the T cell clone KT2.

CDR3 sequence: CASRSAGERYEQYF. The CDR3 DNA follows: TGTGCCAGCAGAAGCGCAGGGGAGCGCTACGAGCAGTACTTC. The chain couples TRBV6-6 to TRBJ2-7; TRBD1 is a possible D gene (6 bases). This CDR3 region has 14 residues. The ends were cut back, 6 bases at V and 3 bases at J, with 15 bases in the middle. The germline V gene encodes CDR1 MNHNY and CDR2 SVGAGI (reference sequence).